This entry lists 10 T cell receptor beta chains sequenced from one sample in a study of blood T cell repertoires in COVID-19. Here immunoSEQ multiplex PCR was the method, and the copy in TCRdb shows in-frame clones only, minus some. The sample records about 34,000 clones, approximately 71% being singletons. Sequencing was carried out using peripheral blood. These receptors originate from an elderly man with active or convalescent COVID-19.

The chain combines TRBV28 with TRBJ1-5; D is unresolved. CDR3 size: 12 residues. Trimming cost V 2 bases and J 6 bases, with 5 bases left between them. CDR1 is MDHEN and CDR2 is SYDVKM in the germline V gene. In nucleotides, the CDR3 is TGTGCCAGCAGTTTAATGAGTCAGCCCCAGCATTTT. Translating gives CASSLMSQPQHF. The full variable domain, rest sourced from reference TRBV28 and TRBJ1-5, is DVKVTQSSRYLVKRTGEKVFLECVQDMDHENMFWYRQDPGLGLRLIYFSYDVKMKEKGDIPEGYSVSREKKERFSLILESASTNQTSMYLCASSLMSQPQHFGDGTRLSIL.

The J gene is TRBJ2-6, the V gene TRBV11-3, with D possibly being TRBD1 (5 bases). Trimming cost V 8 bases and J 0 bases, with 20 bases left between them. The CDR3 loop spans 18 amino acids. Per germline, CDR1 SGHNT and CDR2 YENEEA. The CDR3: CASEKSQGLNSGANVLTF. CDR3 in DNA: TGTGCCAGCGAAAAAAGCCAGGGTCTAAACTCTGGGGCCAACGTCCTGACTTTC.

The V gene is TRBV2, the J gene TRBJ2-1; 8 nucleotides agree with TRBD1. V shed 6 bases and J 6 bases; nucleotides not matched to a gene: 4. This CDR3 is built from 13 residues. The germline gives CDR1 SNHLY, CDR2 FYNNEI. CDR3 in amino acids: CASSGQGLNEQFF. The CDR3 DNA reads TGTGCCAGCAGCGGACAGGGCCTCAATGAGCAGTTCTTC. The full variable domain, in which reference TRBV2 and TRBJ2-1 provide the parts outside the CDR3, is EPEVTQTPSHQVTQMGQEVILRCVPISNHLYFYWYRQILGQKVEFLVSFYNNEISEKSEIFDDQFSVERPDGSNFTLKIRSTKLEDSAMYFCASSGQGLNEQFFGPGTRLTVL.

This clone occurred a few times. The V and J genes are TRBV27 and TRBJ2-2; 7 positions match TRBD1. Germline CDR1 reads MNHEY; CDR2 reads SMNVEV (reference sequence). The V gene end was trimmed by 3 bases and the J gene end by 7 bases; junction bases not matched to a gene: 5. The CDR3 sequence is 14 residues long. DNA of the CDR3: TGTGCCAGCAGTTTTGGGGACAGACGCGGGGAGCTGTTTTTT. It is translated as CASSFGDRRGELFF.

The genes are TRBV12-5 and TRBJ2-7, with TRBD2 as a possible D gene (5 bases). CDR1 is LGHNT and CDR2 is FRNRAP in the germline V gene. CDR3 length equals 17 residues. Trimming pared 0 bases from V and 4 bases from J, leaving 19 bases between. The CDR3 is CASGLVLGSGTVYEQYF. The CDR3 nucleotides read TGTGCTAGTGGTTTGGTCCTCGGATCGGGAACAGTATACGAGCAGTACTTC.

The V call is TRBV24-1, the J call TRBJ1-3; D is undetermined. This CDR3 comprises 15 residues. Germline CDR1 reads KGHDR; CDR2 reads SFDVKD. V was trimmed by 3 bases and J by 0 bases, leaving 8 bases between them. The CDR3 protein is CATSDGGSSGNTIYF. DNA of the CDR3: TGTGCCACCAGTGATGGCGGGTCCTCTGGAAACACCATATATTTT.

The table lists this clone with a few counts. The chain couples TRBV11-2 to TRBJ1-1; D not resolved. This CDR3 contains 15 residues. CDR1 and CDR2 from the germline V gene are SGHAT and FQNNGV. V lost 5 bases, J lost 0 bases, and 13 bases lay in between. The CDR3 bases are TGTGCCAGCAGCGACCGCAGGACTGTGAACACTGAAGCTTTCTTT. It encodes CASSDRRTVNTEAFF. The variable domain in full, completed from reference TRBV11-2 and TRBJ1-1, reads EAGVAQSPRYKIIEKRQSVAFWCNPISGHATLYWYQQILGQGPKLLIQFQNNGVVDDSQLPKDRFSAERLKGVDSTLKIQPAKLEDSAVYLCASSDRRTVNTEAFFGQGTRLTVV.

This clone was seen a few times. The chain links TRBV9 to TRBJ2-7, with D perhaps matching TRBD2 (5 bases). The V gene lost 0 bases and the J gene lost 3 bases, with 13 bases spanning the gap. This CDR3 has 15 amino acids. Germline V CDR1 and CDR2: SGDLS, YYNGEE. In nucleotides, the CDR3 is TGTGCCAGCAGCGTAGGAAGCGGCGCATTCTACGAGCAGTACTTC. It specifies CASSVGSGAFYEQYF.

The chain has TRBV6-6 and TRBJ2-1, with D tentatively TRBD2 (5 bases). The V gene's germline CDR1 is MNHNY and CDR2 SVGAGI (reference sequence). Trimming removed 2 bases at V and 4 bases at J, with 9 bases between. This CDR3 spans 14 amino acids. Here the CDR3 DNA reads TGTGCCAGCAGTTACGGAGGAGCATACAATGAGCAGTTCTTC. Protein sequence: CASSYGGAYNEQFF.

V is TRBV5-1 and J is TRBJ1-5; D call uncertain. This CDR3 comprises 13 residues. V lost 1 base and J 2 bases, leaving 4 bases between the germline ends. The germline CDR1 and CDR2 sequences are SGHRS and YFSETQ. CDR3 sequence reads: CASSLPGNQPQHF. The CDR3 coding sequence is TGCGCCAGCAGCTTGCCAGGCAATCAGCCCCAGCATTTT.